The 15 T cell receptor beta chains reported below all come from one sample, sequenced in a study of human T cells and chemical hapten exposure listed by TCRdb under 2021. According to the study, the label for this sample's time point signals: patch test 3, about 24 weeks after DPC sensitization. The treatment or condition tag for this specimen amounts to: therapeutic diphenylcyclopropenone sensitization with weekly scalp DPC. Libraries were constructed by RACE. The reads were generated on a NextSeq 500. In TCRdb, the public reads were trimmed at Q25 with fastp and aligned with MiXCR, with productive beta chains retained. Every entry covers one CDR3 protein and lists the most common genes and DNA from its rows. The sample table holds about 120,000 distinct CDR3 sequences, of which roughly 10% were seen once. The top ten hold roughly 2.3% of the sample. Sequenced here: whole blood, sampled in connection with sensitization to the hapten diphenylcyclopropenone (DPC). These TCRs come from a woman aged 45-65 years with alopecia areata. Some clones in this sample may be carry-over from other donors' samples.

V gene TRBV3-1 combines with J gene TRBJ2-3; 8 nucleotides match TRBD2. With 0 bases clipped from V and 6 bases from J, the junction kept 17 bases outside the gene matches. The CDR3 totals 19 residues. Germline lookup yields CDR1 LGHDT and CDR2 YNNKEL (reference sequence). The CDR3 loop reads CASSQEGSGTRLMRDTQYF. The CDR3 DNA reads as TGTGCCAGCAGCCAAGAGGGGTCCGGGACTAGACTTATGAGGGATACGCAGTATTTT.

This clonotype was recorded a few times. J is TRBJ2-7 and V is TRBV18, with TRBD1 as a possible D gene (6 bases). The V gene's germline CDR1 is KGHSH and CDR2 LQKENI. This CDR3 is 12 amino acids long. The germline V and J ends were trimmed by 6 bases and 5 bases, with 11 bases remaining between them. CDR3 nucleotides: TGTGCCAGCTCCCGGACAGTAGACGAGCAGTACTTC. Translating gives CASSRTVDEQYF.

The sample holds a few counts of this clonotype. The rearrangement links TRBV16 to TRBJ2-7; D uncertain. V was trimmed by 0 bases and J by 0 bases, leaving 6 bases between them. The CDR3 spans 14 residues. The germline V gene has CDR1 KGHSY and CDR2 FQNENV. As DNA, the CDR3 is TGTGCCAGCAGCCAATCGGCAGGCTCCTACGAGCAGTACTTC. It translates to CASSQSAGSYEQYF.

This chain uses TRBV20-1 with TRBJ2-3, with D perhaps TRBD1 or TRBD2 (5 bases each). The germline gives CDR1 DFQATT, CDR2 SNEGSKA (reference sequence). This CDR3 region has 12 residues. V was shortened by 4 bases and J by 2 bases, with 7 bases between the two germline ends. CDR3 region: CSATGATDTQYF. The CDR3, as DNA: TGCAGTGCTACCGGGGCCACAGATACGCAGTATTTT.

This clonotype was recorded a few times. This chain links TRBV27 with TRBJ2-1, with a weak D call TRBD1 (5 bases). Germline V CDR1 and CDR2: MNHEY, SMNVEV (reference sequence). This CDR3 contains 15 residues. With 5 bases removed from V and 0 bases from J, the gap between germline ends came to 11 bases. This chain's CDR3 is CASSLGAVSYNEQFF. CDR3 coding DNA: TGTGCCAGCAGTCTTGGGGCCGTCTCCTACAATGAGCAGTTCTTC.

This clonotype was observed a few times. The J gene is TRBJ1-1, the V gene TRBV7-3; tentatively, D is TRBD1 (6 bases). The CDR3 runs to 15 residues. Trimming cost V 3 bases and J 6 bases, with 17 bases left between them. CDR1 and CDR2 (germline): SGHTA, FQGTGA. Here the CDR3 reads CASSLTPGTPAEAFF. DNA of the CDR3: TGTGCCAGCAGCTTGACCCCCGGGACACCCGCTGAAGCTTTCTTT.

This clonotype was observed a few times. This chain connects TRBV11-2 to TRBJ2-1, with D uncertain. This CDR3 has 14 residues. Trimming pared 1 base from V and 6 bases from J, leaving 10 bases between. Germline V gives CDR1 SGHAT, CDR2 FQNNGV. In DNA form, the CDR3 reads TGTGCCAGCAGCTTAGTTTCTATACTCAATGAGCAGTTCTTC. Its protein is CASSLVSILNEQFF.

The chain employs TRBV5-1 and TRBJ1-1; D uncertain. The V and J ends lost 3 bases and 3 bases respectively, with 9 bases between them. CDR1 and CDR2 (germline): SGHRS, YFSETQ. The CDR3 totals 13 residues. DNA of the CDR3: TGCGCCAGCAGCTCCCGGGCCGACACTGAAGCTTTCTTT. It translates to CASSSRADTEAFF.

This clonotype was counted between two and nine times. V and J are TRBV12-3 or TRBV12-4 and TRBJ2-3; 7 bases match TRBD1. J gave up 6 bases and V 5 bases, and 11 bases lay outside the gene matches. The CDR3 spans 15 residues. The CDR3 DNA reads TGTGCCAGCAGTAGACGACAGGGCATAGGCGATACGCAGTATTTT. Encoded protein: CASSRRQGIGDTQYF.

V and J are TRBV2 and TRBJ1-5; D is perhaps TRBD1 (5 bases). There are 14 residues in the CDR3. With 5 bases removed from V and 3 bases from J, the gap between germline ends came to 11 bases. Looked up from germline, CDR1 is SNHLY and CDR2 is FYNNEI. CDR3 region: CASSREGYNQPQHF. CDR3 coding DNA: TGTGCCAGCAGTCGCGAGGGGTACAATCAGCCCCAGCATTTT. Based on the CDR3 plus reference TRBV2 and TRBJ1-5, the full variable domain is EPEVTQTPSHQVTQMGQEVILRCVPISNHLYFYWYRQILGQKVEFLVSFYNNEISEKSEIFDDQFSVERPDGSNFTLKIRSTKLEDSAMYFCASSREGYNQPQHFGDGTRLSIL.

This clonotype was detected ten times or more. This sequence joins TRBV12-3 or TRBV12-4 and TRBJ2-3; D is uncertain. The CDR3 runs 13 residues. Trimming pared 7 bases from V and 1 base from J, leaving 9 bases between. This CDR3 is CASTVMGTDTQYF. The CDR3 nucleotides are TGTGCCAGCACTGTTATGGGCACAGATACGCAGTATTTT.

Concerning this clonotype: One end of the junction is discordant with germline, which a read error may explain. The chain combines TRBV6-1 with TRBJ2-3, with D tentatively TRBD2 (6 bases). The germline CDR1 and CDR2 sequences are MNHNS and SASEGT. The CDR3 sequence is 11 residues long. CDR3 DNA: TGTGCCAGCCTCCACGACGGGACTCAACTATTT. Translating it yields CASLHDGTQLF.

The CDR3 bases are TGTGCCATCAGTGAAACGACAGGGTCATCCTACGAGCAGTACTTC. Translated: CAISETTGSSYEQYF. V is TRBV10-3 and J is TRBJ2-7; 7 bases match TRBD1. Germline values: CDR1 ENHRY, CDR2 SYGVKD. This CDR3 region has 15 residues. J lost 1 base, V lost 3 bases, and 6 bases had no gene match.

This clonotype was observed a few times. V is TRBV7-9 and J is TRBJ1-5; tentative D call: TRBD1 (5 bases). CDR3 length: 17 amino acids. Germline CDR1 and CDR2: SEHNR and FQNEAQ (reference sequence). Trimming shortened V by 5 bases and J by 4 bases, and 21 bases separated the two germline ends. DNA of the CDR3: TGTGCCAGCAGCCCGGGGCGCGTCGGTCGAGAAAATCAGCCCCAGCATTTT. Translation: CASSPGRVGRENQPQHF.

This clonotype was counted between two and nine times. The chain joins TRBV6-2 or TRBV6-3 to TRBJ2-6; D uncertain. Germline values: CDR1 MNHEY, CDR2 SVGEGT. This CDR3 spans 16 amino acids. Trimming pared 0 bases from V and 3 bases from J, leaving 9 bases between. CDR3 amino acids: CASSYSSGFGANVLTF. CDR3 nucleotides: TGTGCCAGCAGTTACTCGTCAGGTTTTGGGGCCAACGTCCTGACTTTC.